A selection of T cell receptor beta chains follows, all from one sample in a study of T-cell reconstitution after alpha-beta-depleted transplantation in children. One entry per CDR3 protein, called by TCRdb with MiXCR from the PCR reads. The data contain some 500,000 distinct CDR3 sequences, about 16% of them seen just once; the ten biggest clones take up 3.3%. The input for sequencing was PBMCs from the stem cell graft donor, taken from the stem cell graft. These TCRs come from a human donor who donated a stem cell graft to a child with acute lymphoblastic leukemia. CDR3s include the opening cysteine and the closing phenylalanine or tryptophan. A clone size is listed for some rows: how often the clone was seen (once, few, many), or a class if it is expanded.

CASSSGQGRWGYTF | - | TRBV7-9
CASSPVTGTAQPQHF | - | TRBV18
CASSRTTGSEETQYF | few | TRBV9
CASTDTFAAAYGYTF | few | TRBV12-3/TRBV12-4
CATSDSTSGRAGANVLTF | - | TRBV24-1
CASRKDRNTEAFF | few | TRBV6-4
CSASLTSGVYNEQFF | few | TRBV20-1
CASSPWNDGELFF | many | TRBV7-3
CASSEEMVNTEAFF | few | TRBV6-1
CATSVSTSGREGQFF | - | TRBV15
CASSSTGGINNEQFF | few | TRBV7-9
CASSLVYGGHTDTQYF | - | TRBV7-6
CASSPTGSSTDTQYF | few | TRBV12-3/TRBV12-4
CASSVGGDPDTQYF | - | TRBV9
CSAILLGGKSFSSYEQYF | - | TRBV20-1
CATPSTNPGQGYPGELFF | - | TRBV28
CASSFIAGNSSTDTQYF | - | TRBV12-3/TRBV12-4
CAISPGHLNSEAFF | - | TRBV4-2
CASSSLRQGKWGNEKLFF | many | TRBV11-2
CASSPGTSVNEQFF | - | TRBV12-3/TRBV12-4
CASSWGDRSYEQYF | few | TRBV7-9
CSAREGTAQETQYF | - | TRBV20-1
CASSLVTDDTEAFF | - | TRBV7-9
CASSSRTGTVSGYTF | few | TRBV27
CASSFLGLAGVSGELFF | - | TRBV12-3/TRBV12-4